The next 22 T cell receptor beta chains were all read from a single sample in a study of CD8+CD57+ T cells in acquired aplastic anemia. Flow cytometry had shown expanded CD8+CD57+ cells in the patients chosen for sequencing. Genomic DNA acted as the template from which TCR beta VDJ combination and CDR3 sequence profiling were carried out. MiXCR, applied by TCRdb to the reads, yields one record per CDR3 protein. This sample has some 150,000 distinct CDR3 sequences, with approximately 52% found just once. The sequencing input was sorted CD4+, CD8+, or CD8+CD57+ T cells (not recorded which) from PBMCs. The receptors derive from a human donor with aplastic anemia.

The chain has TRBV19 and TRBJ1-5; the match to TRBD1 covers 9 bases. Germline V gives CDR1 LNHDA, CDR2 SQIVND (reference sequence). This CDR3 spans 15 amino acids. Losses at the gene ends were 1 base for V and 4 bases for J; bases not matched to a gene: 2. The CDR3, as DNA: TGTGCCAGTAGTATAGGGACAGGGGAGAATCAGCCCCAGCATTTT. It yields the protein CASSIGTGENQPQHF.

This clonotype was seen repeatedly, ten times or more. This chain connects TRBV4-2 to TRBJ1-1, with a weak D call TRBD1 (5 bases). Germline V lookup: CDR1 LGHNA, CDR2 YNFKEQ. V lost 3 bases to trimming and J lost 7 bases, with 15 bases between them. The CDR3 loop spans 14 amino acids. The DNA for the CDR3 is TGTGCCAGCAGCCAGGACCTAACAGGAGATGAAGCTTTCTTT. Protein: CASSQDLTGDEAFF.

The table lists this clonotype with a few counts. CDR3 sequence: CASSLVMGPTYEQYF. CDR3 DNA: TGTGCCAGCAGCTTAGTTATGGGCCCGACCTACGAGCAGTACTTC. V usage is TRBV7-9 and J usage is TRBJ2-7; D not certain. Looked up from germline, CDR1 is SEHNR and CDR2 is FQNEAQ (reference sequence). Trimming cost V 1 base and J 2 bases, with 12 bases left between them. The CDR3 sequence is 15 residues long.

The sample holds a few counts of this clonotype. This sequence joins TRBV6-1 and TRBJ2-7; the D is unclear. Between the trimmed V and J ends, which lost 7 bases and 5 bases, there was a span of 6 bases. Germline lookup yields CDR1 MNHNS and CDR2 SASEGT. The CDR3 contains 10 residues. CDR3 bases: TGTGCCAGCAAGCTTGACGAGCAGTACTTC. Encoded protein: CASKLDEQYF.

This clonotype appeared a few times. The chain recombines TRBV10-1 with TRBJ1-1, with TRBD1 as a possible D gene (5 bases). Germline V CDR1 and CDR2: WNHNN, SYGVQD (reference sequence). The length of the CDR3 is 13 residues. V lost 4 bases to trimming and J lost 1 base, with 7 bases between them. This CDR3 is CASSVGTNTEAFF. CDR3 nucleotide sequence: TGCGCCAGCAGTGTCGGGACGAACACTGAAGCTTTCTTT.

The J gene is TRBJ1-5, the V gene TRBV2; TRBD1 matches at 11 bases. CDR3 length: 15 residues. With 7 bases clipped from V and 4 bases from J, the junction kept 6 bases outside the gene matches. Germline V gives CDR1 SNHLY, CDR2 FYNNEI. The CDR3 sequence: CASTLDRGRNQPQHF. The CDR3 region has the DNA TGTGCCAGCACCTTGGACAGGGGGCGTAATCAGCCCCAGCATTTT.

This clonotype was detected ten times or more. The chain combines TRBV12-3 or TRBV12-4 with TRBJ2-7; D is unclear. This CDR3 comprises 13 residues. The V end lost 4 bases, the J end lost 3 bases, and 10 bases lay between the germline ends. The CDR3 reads CASSSDNSYEQYF. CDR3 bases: TGTGCCAGCAGTTCAGACAACAGCTACGAGCAGTACTTC.

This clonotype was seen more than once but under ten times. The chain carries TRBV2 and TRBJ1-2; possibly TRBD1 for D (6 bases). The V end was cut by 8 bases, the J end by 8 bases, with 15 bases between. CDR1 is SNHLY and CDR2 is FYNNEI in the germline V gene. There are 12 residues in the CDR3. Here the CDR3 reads CASRWTVGGYTF. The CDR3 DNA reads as TGTGCCAGCCGATGGACAGTCGGGGGCTACACCTTC.

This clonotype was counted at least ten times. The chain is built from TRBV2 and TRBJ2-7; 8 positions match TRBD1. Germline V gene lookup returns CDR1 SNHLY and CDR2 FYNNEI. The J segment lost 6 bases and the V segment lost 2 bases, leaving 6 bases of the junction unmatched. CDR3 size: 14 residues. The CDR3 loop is CASSEYPGGREQYF. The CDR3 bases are TGTGCCAGCAGTGAATATCCAGGGGGCCGCGAGCAGTACTTC.

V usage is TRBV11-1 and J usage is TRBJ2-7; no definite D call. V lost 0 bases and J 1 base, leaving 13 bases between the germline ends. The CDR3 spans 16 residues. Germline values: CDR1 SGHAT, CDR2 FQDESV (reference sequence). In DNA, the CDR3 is TGTGCCAGCAGCTTAGCGTGGGCAGTTTCTTCCTACGAGCAGTACTTC. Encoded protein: CASSLAWAVSSYEQYF.

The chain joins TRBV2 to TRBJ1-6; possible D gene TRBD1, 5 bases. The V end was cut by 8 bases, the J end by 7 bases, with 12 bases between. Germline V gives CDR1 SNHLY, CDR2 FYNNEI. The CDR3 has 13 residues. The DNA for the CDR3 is TGTGCCAGCCTGGATCCAGGGAATTCACCCCTCCACTTT. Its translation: CASLDPGNSPLHF.

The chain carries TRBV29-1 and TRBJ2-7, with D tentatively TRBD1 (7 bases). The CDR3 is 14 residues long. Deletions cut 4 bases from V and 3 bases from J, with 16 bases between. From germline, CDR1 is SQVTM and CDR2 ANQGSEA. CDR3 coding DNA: TGCAGCGTTGGTCCGGGGGACAGCCTCTACGAGCAGTACTTC. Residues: CSVGPGDSLYEQYF.

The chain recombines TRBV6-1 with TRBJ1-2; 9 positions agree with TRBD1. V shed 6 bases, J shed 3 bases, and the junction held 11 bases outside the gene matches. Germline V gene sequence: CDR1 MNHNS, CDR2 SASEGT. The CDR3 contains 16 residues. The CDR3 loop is CASSTGGRANYYGYTF. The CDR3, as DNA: TGTGCCAGCAGCACAGGGGGCAGAGCTAACTACTATGGCTACACCTTC.

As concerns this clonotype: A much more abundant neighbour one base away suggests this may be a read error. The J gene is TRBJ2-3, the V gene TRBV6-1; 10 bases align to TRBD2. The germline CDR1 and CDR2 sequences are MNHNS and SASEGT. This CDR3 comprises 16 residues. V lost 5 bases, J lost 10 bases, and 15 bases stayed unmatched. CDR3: CASSLQSSGGGDAQYF. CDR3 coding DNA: TGTGCCAGCAGTCTCCAATCCAGCGGGGGGGGCGATGCGCAGTATTTT.

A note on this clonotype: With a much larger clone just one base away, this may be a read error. CDR3: CASSFQGLAGTDTQYF. For the CDR3, the DNA is TGTGCCAGCAGTTTTCAGGGACTAGCCGGCACAGATACGCAGTATTTT. This chain links TRBV6-5 with TRBJ2-3, with TRBD2 matching over 9 bases. Germline trimming cut 4 bases from V and 1 base from J; bases unmatched to any gene: 6. CDR1 is MNHEY and CDR2 is SVGAGI in the germline V gene. The CDR3 sequence is 16 residues long.

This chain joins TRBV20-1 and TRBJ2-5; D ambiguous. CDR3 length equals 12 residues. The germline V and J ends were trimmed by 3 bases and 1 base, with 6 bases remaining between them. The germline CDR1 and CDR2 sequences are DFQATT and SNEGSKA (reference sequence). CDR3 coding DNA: TGCAGTGCTAGTACAGTCCAAGAGACCCAGTACTTC. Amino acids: CSASTVQETQYF.

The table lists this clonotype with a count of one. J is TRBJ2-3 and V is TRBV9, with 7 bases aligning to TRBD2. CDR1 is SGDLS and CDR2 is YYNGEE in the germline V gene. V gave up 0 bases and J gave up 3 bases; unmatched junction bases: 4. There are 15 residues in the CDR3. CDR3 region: CASSVADGRTDTQYF. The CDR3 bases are TGTGCCAGCAGCGTAGCCGACGGGAGGACAGATACGCAGTATTTT.

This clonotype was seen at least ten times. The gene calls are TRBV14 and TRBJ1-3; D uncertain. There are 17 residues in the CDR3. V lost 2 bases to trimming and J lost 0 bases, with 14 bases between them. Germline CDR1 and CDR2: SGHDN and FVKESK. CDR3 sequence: CASSQLGRIRSGNTIYF. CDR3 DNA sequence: TGTGCCAGCAGCCAATTAGGGAGGATCCGCTCTGGAAACACCATATATTTT.

DNA of the CDR3: TGTGCCAGCAGCCCGGTGTCAGACTATGGCTACACCTTC. Its protein is CASSPVSDYGYTF. V is TRBV7-2 and J is TRBJ1-2; D not resolved. The CDR3 runs to 13 residues. Trimming removed 5 bases at V and 3 bases at J, with 10 bases between. CDR1 SGHTA and CDR2 FQGNSA come from the germline V gene. Supplemented by reference TRBV7-2 and TRBJ1-2, the full variable domain reads GAGVSQSPSNKVTEKGKDVELRCDPISGHTALYWYRQSLGQGLEFLIYFQGNSAPDKSGLPSDRFSAERTGGSVSTLTIQRTQQEDSAVYLCASSPVSDYGYTFGSGTRLTVV.

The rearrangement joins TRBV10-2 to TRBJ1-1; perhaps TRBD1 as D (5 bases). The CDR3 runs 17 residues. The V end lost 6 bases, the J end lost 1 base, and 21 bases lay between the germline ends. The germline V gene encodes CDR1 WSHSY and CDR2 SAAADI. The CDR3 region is CASSPSGLNVENTEAFF. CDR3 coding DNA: TGCGCCAGCAGCCCCTCGGGACTCAATGTCGAGAACACTGAAGCTTTCTTT.

The CDR3 spells CASSESGRGNSNQPQHF. CDR3 sequence (DNA): TGTGCCAGCAGTGAATCAGGCAGGGGCAATAGCAATCAGCCCCAGCATTTT. The J gene is TRBJ1-5, the V gene TRBV25-1; maybe TRBD1 (6 bases). With 1 base removed from V and 0 bases from J, the gap between germline ends came to 13 bases. Germline V lookup: CDR1 MGHDK, CDR2 SYGVNS. The CDR3 covers 17 residues.

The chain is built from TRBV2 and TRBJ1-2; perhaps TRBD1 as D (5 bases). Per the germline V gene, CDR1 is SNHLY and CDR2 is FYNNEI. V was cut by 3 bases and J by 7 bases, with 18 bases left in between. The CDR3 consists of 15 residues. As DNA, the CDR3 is TGTGCCAGCAGTGATTTACAGGAAAAGGATCTTGGCTACACCTTC. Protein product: CASSDLQEKDLGYTF.